Below, one T cell receptor (beta chain) is given with its context. This clone is a singleton in its sample. The target of this receptor is not known. No much larger clone exists at a distance of one base, and base qualities are not known. The data stem from a study of control samples from healthy donors and cancer patients (dated by TCRdb to about 2020). The method was the immunoSEQ multiplex PCR assay. The source is immuneACCESS, and TCRdb retained only in-frame sequences with V and J called. Part of the clones is not carried over; for the studies checked, unresolved V genes explain less than half of this, and the remainder is unexplained. For this sample there are about 28,000 clones; 91% appear just once. Of the sample, around 12% falls within the top ten clones. V is shortened by 3 bases, J by 7 bases, and the region joining them spans 9 bases. From its cysteine to its phenylalanine, the CDR3 spans 12 amino acids. Only CDR3 DNA remains: 36 bases, in frame from the first base. Via the germline V gene (reference sequence), CDR1 is LNHDA and CDR2 SQIVND.

The sequencing sample was made of PBMCs. This chain joins TRBV19 to TRBJ1-1; the D gene is perhaps TRBD1, on 6 matching bases. This receptor was taken from a middle-aged man with lung cancer. The CDR3 has the sequence CASSMRGSEAFF. Read as DNA, the sequence is TGTGCCAGTAGTATGAGGGGGAGTGAAGCTTTCTTT.